Listed below are T cell receptor beta chains from one sample, sequenced in a study of beta chain features in type 1 diabetes. This table comes from immunoSEQ multiplex PCR, and its TCRdb copy is limited to in-frame clones, with some not included. This table holds over 300,000 clones, 9.3% found once. The sequenced sample was central memory CD4+ T cells from blood. Receptor source: a man aged 30 to 39 with type 1 diabetes. Both conserved end residues are part of each CDR3. Each record gives: D gene, V gene, clone size, J gene, CDR3 protein, CDR3 DNA. The D gene is left open where the match is weak. A clone size is listed for some rows: how often the clone was seen (once, few, many), or a class if it is expanded.

>NA|TRBV9|once|TRBJ2-7
CASSSSNDHEQYF
TGTGCCAGCAGCTCATCCAACGACCACGAGCAGTACTTC
>NA|TRBV4-3|few|TRBJ1-2
CASSQARRSGYTF
TGCGCCAGCAGCCAAGCCCGGAGGTCTGGCTACACCTTC
>TRBD1|TRBV7-2|many|TRBJ1-6
CASSQGQTSPLHF
TGTGCCAGCAGCCAGGGACAGACCTCACCCCTCCACTTT
>NA|TRBV6-5|few|TRBJ1-1
CASSSGLYTEAFF
TGTGCCAGCAGTTCAGGGCTTTACACTGAAGCTTTCTTT
>TRBD1|TRBV6-6|NA|TRBJ2-7
CASSSRTGPYEQYF
TGTGCCAGCAGTTCCCGGACAGGGCCCTACGAGCAGTACTTC
>NA|TRBV7-8|few|TRBJ1-1
CASSWVPPPMNTEAFF
TGTGCCAGCAGCTGGGTCCCCCCACCCATGAACACTGAAGCTTTCTTT
>NA|TRBV7-9|few|TRBJ2-5
CASTLNMGEETQYF
TGTGCCAGCACCCTGAACATGGGGGAAGAGACCCAGTACTTC
>TRBD1|TRBV28|few|TRBJ1-2
CASSPSDRAIGYTF
TGTGCCAGCAGTCCTTCGGACAGGGCGATTGGCTACACCTTC
>TRBD1|TRBV27|few|TRBJ1-5
CASRSSGGAYSNQPQHF
TGTGCCAGCAGGAGTTCAGGGGGGGCATATAGCAATCAGCCCCAGCATTTT
>NA|TRBV7-2|NA|TRBJ2-1
CASSLRSGGEQFF
TGTGCCAGCAGCTTAAGGTCGGGTGGTGAGCAGTTCTTC
>TRBD2|TRBV7-2|few|TRBJ2-7
CASSLSGGIYEQYF
TGTGCCAGCAGCCTCTCCGGGGGGATCTACGAGCAGTACTTC
>NA|TRBV27|few|TRBJ2-5
CASSHREGRETQYF
TGTGCCAGCAGTCATCGTGAAGGAAGAGAGACCCAGTACTTC
>TRBD1|TRBV7-2|NA|TRBJ1-2
CASSIRQGYGYTF
TGTGCCAGCAGCATACGACAGGGGTATGGCTACACCTTC
>TRBD2|TRBV19|NA|TRBJ2-7
CASSSIASGLYEQYF
TGTGCCAGTAGTTCAATCGCTAGCGGACTCTACGAGCAGTACTTC
>NA|TRBV7-2|NA|TRBJ2-5
CASSLARQDSQYF
TGTGCCAGCAGCTTAGCCAGACAGGACAGCCAGTACTTC
>TRBD1|TRBV2|NA|TRBJ1-5
CASRDRGNQPQHF
TGTGCCAGTAGGGACAGGGGGAATCAGCCCCAGCATTTT
>NA|TRBV5-1|few|TRBJ2-5
CASTLQETQYF
TGCGCCAGCACCTTGCAAGAGACCCAGTACTTC
>TRBD2|TRBV5-1|NA|TRBJ2-5
CASSLAAGGTPGTQYF
TGCGCCAGCAGCTTGGCCGCGGGGGGAACACCGGGGACCCAGTACTTC
>NA|TRBV5-4|NA|TRBJ2-3
CASSLGLFQGNTDTQYF
TGTGCCAGCAGCTTGGGGCTCTTCCAGGGTAACACAGATACGCAGTATTTT
>NA|TRBV5-6|few|TRBJ2-5
CASSTTGTPETQYF
TGTGCCAGCAGCACAACCGGGACACCGGAGACCCAGTACTTC
>TRBD1|TRBV7-9|few|TRBJ1-1
CASSLEDRAAFF
TGTGCCAGCAGCTTAGAGGACAGGGCCGCTTTCTTT
>TRBD1|TRBV13|NA|TRBJ1-1
CASSFDRDPEAFF
TGTGCCAGCAGCTTTGACAGGGACCCTGAAGCTTTCTTT
>TRBD2|TRBV2|few|TRBJ2-1
CASSEAGSSGAFYNEQFF
TGTGCCAGCAGTGAGGCAGGGTCAAGCGGGGCCTTCTACAATGAGCAGTTCTTC
>NA|TRBV5-1|NA|TRBJ2-1
CASSLDRGRNEQFF
TGCGCCAGCAGCTTGGATCGGGGGAGGAATGAGCAGTTCTTC
>NA|TRBV5-6|NA|TRBJ1-6
CASSLLWGDNSPLHF
TGTGCCAGCAGCTTACTTTGGGGGGATAATTCACCCCTCCACTTT
>TRBD2|TRBV7-2|few|TRBJ2-7
CASSRGLAGIDEQYF
TGTGCCAGCAGCCGGGGACTAGCGGGGATCGACGAGCAGTACTTC
>TRBD1|TRBV30|NA|TRBJ1-5
CAWSVGQGANQPQHF
TGTGCCTGGAGTGTCGGTCAGGGGGCCAATCAGCCCCAGCATTTT
>TRBD1|TRBV11-2|NA|TRBJ1-1
CASSPRGDRGRGAFF
TGTGCCAGCAGCCCCAGGGGGGACAGGGGGCGCGGGGCTTTCTTT
>NA|TRBV28|NA|TRBJ2-5
CASTGGAGETQYF
TGTGCCAGCACTGGGGGGGCTGGAGAGACCCAGTACTTC
>TRBD2|TRBV10-3|NA|TRBJ2-1
CAISETGGLNEQFF
TGTGCCATCAGTGAAACGGGGGGGCTCAATGAGCAGTTCTTC
>TRBD2|TRBV6-5|few|TRBJ2-7
CASSMVAGAAYEQYF
TGTGCCAGCAGCATGGTAGCGGGGGCCGCCTACGAGCAGTACTTC
>TRBD1|TRBV29-1|NA|TRBJ1-1
CSVGNRGFTEAFF
TGCAGCGTTGGTAACAGGGGATTCACTGAAGCTTTCTTT
>TRBD2|TRBV29-1|few|TRBJ2-7
CSVEGGGRQSSYEQYF
TGCAGCGTTGAAGGGGGCGGGAGACAGAGCTCCTACGAGCAGTACTTC
>TRBD1|TRBV29-1|NA|TRBJ1-2
CSVGVGQGDINYGYTF
TGCAGCGTTGGCGTCGGGCAGGGGGATATTAACTATGGCTACACCTTC
>NA|TRBV13|few|TRBJ2-6
CASSSYSGANVLTF
TGTGCCAGCAGCTCATACTCTGGGGCCAACGTCCTGACTTTC
>NA|TRBV28|few|TRBJ2-7
CASSPGIREQYF
TGTGCCAGCAGTCCCGGTATACGGGAGCAGTACTTC
>NA|TRBV7-9|NA|TRBJ2-7
CASSSFDRSGHEQYF
TGTGCCAGCAGCTCGTTCGACAGAAGTGGCCACGAGCAGTACTTC
>NA|TRBV7-2|few|TRBJ1-2
CASSLNKIYGYTF
TGTGCCAGCAGTCTAAACAAGATCTATGGCTACACCTTC
>TRBD1|TRBV30|NA|TRBJ1-6
CAWRGLAGTGGHLPLHF
TGTGCCTGGAGAGGATTGGCCGGGACAGGGGGGCATTTACCCCTCCACTTT
>TRBD2|TRBV7-2|NA|TRBJ2-3
CASSLTTSGGMDTQYF
TGTGCCAGCAGCTTGACGACTAGCGGGGGTATGGATACGCAGTATTTT
>NA|TRBV7-8|few|TRBJ1-1
CASRPGEMNTEAFF
TGTGCCAGCCGCCCAGGGGAGATGAACACTGAAGCTTTCTTT
>TRBD1|TRBV7-8|NA|TRBJ1-3
CASSSLRQGIGNTIYF
TGTGCCAGCAGCTCCCTTCGACAGGGAATTGGAAACACCATATATTTT
>TRBD1|TRBV6-6|NA|TRBJ1-5
CASSRTGNNQPQHF
TGTGCCAGCAGCCGGACAGGGAACAATCAGCCCCAGCATTTT
>TRBD1|TRBV28|NA|TRBJ2-7
CASSLNRDRGQYF
TGTGCCAGCAGTTTAAACCGGGACAGGGGGCAGTACTTC
>NA|TRBV7-2|NA|TRBJ1-3
CASSSTGGSGNTIYF
TGTGCCAGCAGTAGCACAGGAGGCTCTGGAAACACCATATATTTT
>NA|TRBV20-1|few|TRBJ2-2
CSASDNGELFF
TGCAGTGCTAGTGATAACGGGGAGCTGTTTTTT
>NA|TRBV7-8|few|TRBJ2-5
CASSLGPQETQYF
TGTGCCAGCAGCTTAGGGCCCCAAGAGACCCAGTACTTC
>TRBD2|TRBV7-9|NA|TRBJ2-5
CASSEDGGYQETQYF
TGTGCCAGCAGCGAAGACGGGGGGTACCAAGAGACCCAGTACTTC
>TRBD1|TRBV6-6|NA|TRBJ2-4
CASSAPGQGTNIQYF
TGTGCCAGCAGTGCTCCGGGACAGGGTACAAACATTCAGTACTTC
>NA|TRBV28|few|TRBJ1-5
CASSLSGAVNQPQHF
TGTGCCAGCAGTTTAAGCGGGGCGGTGAATCAGCCCCAGCATTTT
>TRBD1|TRBV11-2|many|TRBJ2-3
CASRTGGWTDTQYF
TGTGCCAGCAGAACAGGGGGCTGGACAGATACGCAGTATTTT
>NA|TRBV5-4|few|TRBJ2-5
CASNPAGNQETQYF
TGTGCCAGCAACCCTGCAGGGAACCAAGAGACCCAGTACTTC
>NA|TRBV15|NA|TRBJ1-6
CATSRGMTGNSPLHF
TGTGCCACCAGCAGAGGGATGACGGGAAATTCACCCCTCCACTTT